A single sample gave rise to the 30 T cell receptor beta chains below, sequenced in a study of tumor-infiltrating lymphocytes in primary liver carcinoma. Total RNA (roughly 530 ng) served as template for TCR beta cDNA synthesis primed by a constant-region primer. What produced the TCR beta libraries was three nested multiplex PCR rounds using slightly modified ARM-PCR. Both of the initial two PCR rounds ran for around 10 cycles and employed TRBV1-TRBV30 forward primers alongside a C-beta reverse primer. TCRdb re-called the multiplex PCR reads with MiXCR, one entry per CDR3 protein. The sample has around 330,000 distinct CDR3 sequences, about 62% seen once. RNA was extracted from whole blood without cell sorting, alongside germline DNA. The sequenced sample was peripheral blood. The origin of the receptors is a man aged 35 to 55 with primary liver carcinoma and hepatitis B virus infection.

On this clonotype itself: A read error may be the cause here, since a much bigger clone is one base away. The chain joins TRBV29-1 to TRBJ1-1; no clear D. Per the germline V gene, CDR1 is SQVTM and CDR2 is ANQGSEA. V was cut by 7 bases and J by 3 bases, with 6 bases left in between. This CDR3 has 10 amino acids. CDR3 bases: TGCAGCGCAGTGCACACTGAAGCTTTCTTT. This sequence encodes CSAVHTEAFF.

For this clonotype: At one of its ends the junction is not consistent with the germline gene, which may arise from a read error. This sequence joins TRBV14 and TRBJ1-1; D call uncertain. This CDR3 is 14 amino acids long. Germline V CDR1 and CDR2: SGHDN, FVKESK. The CDR3 DNA follows: TGTACCAGCAGCCAAGAATCGTGGGACACTGAAGCTTTCTTT. Protein sequence: CTSSQESWDTEAFF.

The sample holds many counts of this clonotype. The rearrangement links TRBV29-1 to TRBJ2-2; D gene uncertain. With 3 bases removed from V and 5 bases from J, the gap between germline ends came to 7 bases. This CDR3 contains 12 residues. Germline values: CDR1 SQVTM, CDR2 ANQGSEA. The CDR3 is CSVDGPTGELFF. For the CDR3, the DNA is TGCAGCGTTGACGGCCCTACCGGGGAGCTGTTTTTT.

Comments on this clonotype: The junction shows a germline mismatch at one end, possibly a read error. V usage is TRBV5-5 and J usage is TRBJ2-5; tentatively, D is TRBD1 (5 bases). Looked up from germline, CDR1 is SGHKS and CDR2 is YYEKEE (reference sequence). This CDR3 region has 14 residues. CDR3 nucleotides: TGTGCCGGCAGTTACCGACAGAGCCAAGAGACCCAGTACTTC. Its protein product is CAGSYRQSQETQYF.

This clonotype occurred many times. The chain couples TRBV6-5 to TRBJ1-3; a weak D match, TRBD1 (6 bases). Germline V gene lookup returns CDR1 MNHEY and CDR2 SVGAGI. Trimming removed 6 bases at V and 4 bases at J, with 16 bases between. The CDR3 totals 15 residues. CDR3 bases: TGTGCCAGCAGCCCCACGGGGGCTGCGGGAAACACCATATATTTT. Its protein product is CASSPTGAAGNTIYF.

To note about this clonotype: This sequence may be a read error, since a much larger clone differs from it by one base. The V call is TRBV6-2 or TRBV6-3, the J call TRBJ2-7, with D unclear. The CDR3 totals 12 residues. The germline V gene encodes CDR1 MNHEY and CDR2 SVGEGT. V was pared by 10 bases and J by 7 bases, with 17 bases between. CDR3 in amino acids: CATSLVRWEQYF. CDR3 DNA: TGTGCCACCAGCCTAGTTCGGTGGGAGCAGTACTTC.

This clonotype has more than one count but fewer than ten. This chain uses TRBV5-1 with TRBJ2-1, with 11 bases identical to TRBD2. J gave up 6 bases and V 2 bases, and 7 bases lay outside the gene matches. The germline gives CDR1 SGHRS, CDR2 YFSETQ. CDR3 length: 16 amino acids. The DNA for the CDR3 is TGCGCCAGCAGCTTTTTAGCGGGAGGGCCCTCCAATGAGCAGTTCTTC. Its translation: CASSFLAGGPSNEQFF.

Concerning this clonotype: This CDR3 fails to terminate in the conserved phenylalanine or tryptophan, so it likely reflects a read error. This rearrangement joins TRBV4-1 to TRBJ1-2; D call uncertain. The germline gives CDR1 MGHRA, CDR2 YSYEKL. The CDR3 length is 15 residues. CDR3 amino acids: CASSQDRAVDYGYTY. Written as DNA, the CDR3 is TGCGCCAGCAGCCAAGATCGCGCGGTCGACTATGGGTACACCTAC.

Many counts were recorded for this clonotype. The gene calls are TRBV7-9 and TRBJ2-7; D remains unclear. The length of the CDR3 is 13 residues. V was pared by 5 bases and J by 4 bases, with 12 bases between. Germline CDR1 is SEHNR and CDR2 is FQNEAQ (reference sequence). The CDR3 sequence: CASSLHSGYEQYF. The CDR3 DNA is TGTGCCAGCAGCCTTCACAGTGGGTACGAGCAGTACTTC. Combining the CDR3 with reference TRBV7-9 and TRBJ2-7 gives the whole variable domain DTGVSQNPRHKITKRGQNVTFRCDPISEHNRLYWYRQTLGQGPEFLTYFQNEAQLEKSRLLSDRFSAERPKGSFSTLEIQRTEQGDSAMYLCASSLHSGYEQYFGPGTRLTVT.

The V call is TRBV6-1, the J call TRBJ2-7, with 7 bases that match TRBD2. Trimming took 3 bases from V and 5 from J; bases not matched to a gene: 7. Germline V lookup: CDR1 MNHNS, CDR2 SASEGT. This CDR3 spans 14 amino acids. In DNA, the CDR3 is TGTGCCAGCAGTGAGGTTACTAGCGCGGACGAGCAGTACTTC. Amino acid sequence: CASSEVTSADEQYF.

This clonotype has a count of ten or more. This chain links TRBV11-2 with TRBJ2-1; a possible D gene is TRBD2 (6 bases). From germline, CDR1 is SGHAT and CDR2 FQNNGV. With 1 base removed from V and 1 base from J, the gap between germline ends came to 8 bases. This CDR3 is 15 amino acids long. The CDR3 region is CASSLVGGSYNEQFF. The CDR3 DNA follows: TGTGCCAGCAGCTTAGTCGGGGGATCCTACAATGAGCAGTTCTTC. The full variable domain, in which reference TRBV11-2 and TRBJ2-1 provide the parts outside the CDR3, is EAGVAQSPRYKIIEKRQSVAFWCNPISGHATLYWYQQILGQGPKLLIQFQNNGVVDDSQLPKDRFSAERLKGVDSTLKIQPAKLEDSAVYLCASSLVGGSYNEQFFGPGTRLTVL.

Ten or more counts support this clonotype. This chain connects TRBV5-6 to TRBJ2-5; 9 positions agree with TRBD1. With 4 bases clipped from V and 2 bases from J, the junction kept 3 bases outside the gene matches. This CDR3 has 14 residues. Germline V gene sequence: CDR1 SGHDT, CDR2 YYEEEE. The CDR3 here is CASSTGQGQETQYF. The CDR3 region has the DNA TGTGCCAGCAGCACAGGACAGGGGCAAGAGACCCAGTACTTC.

This clonotype showed up just a few times. The rearrangement links TRBV9 to TRBJ2-3, with 8 positions matching TRBD2. V dropped 1 base and J dropped 4; count of bases not matched to a gene: 5. CDR3 length: 15 residues. Germline lookup yields CDR1 SGDLS and CDR2 YYNGEE. The CDR3 DNA reads TGTGCCAGCAGCGTATTGGGGACTAGGGCAGATACGCAGTATTTT. This sequence encodes CASSVLGTRADTQYF.

Turning to this clonotype: This could be a read error, since a much larger clone is one nucleotide away. The chain carries TRBV12-3 or TRBV12-4 and TRBJ2-5, with 7 bases lining up with TRBD2. The trim removed 5 bases at V and 4 bases at J, leaving 13 bases unmatched. This CDR3 region has 16 residues. The chain's CDR3 is CASSPITGTTGETQYF. The CDR3, as DNA: TGTGCCAGCAGTCCGATTACCGGGACTACTGGAGAGACCCAGTACTTC.

This clonotype was seen once. This chain connects TRBV5-1 to TRBJ2-3; tentative D call: TRBD1 (6 bases). The CDR3 totals 16 residues. V dropped 4 bases and J dropped 1 base, with 16 bases sitting between them. The germline gives CDR1 SGHRS, CDR2 YFSETQ. DNA of the CDR3: TGCGCCAGCAGCCCCCGATCAACAGGGCGCACAGATACGCAGTATTTT. Residues: CASSPRSTGRTDTQYF.

Remarks on this clonotype: Compared with germline, one end of the junction differs, possibly owing to a read error. The V gene is TRBV11-2, the J gene TRBJ2-7, with 8 bases matching TRBD2. Looked up from germline, CDR1 is SGHAT and CDR2 is FQNNGV. The CDR3 runs to 17 residues. The CDR3 DNA reads TGCGCCAGCAGCCATATCAAGGGGACTAGGACCTCCTACGAGCAGTACTTC. This encodes CASSHIKGTRTSYEQYF.

Regarding this clonotype: At one of its ends the junction is not consistent with the germline gene, which may arise from a read error. The genes are TRBV10-1 and TRBJ2-1; D is undetermined. Germline values: CDR1 WNHNN, CDR2 SYGVQD (reference sequence). The CDR3 is 11 amino acids. In DNA form, the CDR3 reads TGCGCCAGAAAGTTGGGCGATGAGCAGCTCTTC. Translated: CARKLGDEQLF.

Turning to this clonotype: A much larger clone differs from this one at a single base, so this may be a read error. The chain combines TRBV24-1 with TRBJ2-1; D gene unclear. The germline gives CDR1 KGHDR, CDR2 SFDVKD. The CDR3 extends over 16 amino acids. CDR3 in amino acids: CATGDASISSYNEQFF. CDR3 DNA: TGTGCCACCGGTGATGCCAGTATTAGCTCCTACAATGAGCAGTTCTTC.

The rearrangement uses TRBV12-3 or TRBV12-4 and TRBJ1-1, with 9 bases fitting TRBD1. The CDR3 is made up of 16 amino acids. With V trimmed by 2 bases and J by 1 base, 5 bases remained unmatched. The CDR3 sequence is CASSLLAGQGNTEAFF. In nucleotides, the CDR3 is TGTGCCAGCAGTTTATTAGCGGGACAGGGGAACACTGAAGCTTTCTTT.

The rearrangement uses TRBV11-2 and TRBJ2-7, with a possible D match to TRBD1 (5 bases). V was trimmed by 9 bases and J by 5 bases, leaving 20 bases between them. Germline V CDR1 and CDR2: SGHAT, FQNNGV. This CDR3 comprises 14 residues. CDR3: CASITRAMGNEQYF. The CDR3 DNA reads TGTGCCAGTATCACCAGGGCCATGGGGAACGAGCAGTACTTC.

To note about this clonotype: It may be a read error: a sequence one base away is much more abundant. J is TRBJ1-1 and V is TRBV29-1; D unresolved. The germline gives CDR1 SQVTM, CDR2 ANQGSEA. This CDR3 spans 13 amino acids. V was trimmed by 4 bases and J by 3 bases, leaving 12 bases between them. CDR3 coding DNA: TGCAGCGTTGCAGGCTGGCTTGACACTGAAGCTTTCTTT. It translates to CSVAGWLDTEAFF.

Comments on this clonotype: This sequence may be a read error, since a much larger clone differs from it by one base. J is TRBJ1-2 and V is TRBV6-1, with 8 bases lining up with TRBD1. Germline lookup yields CDR1 MNHNS and CDR2 SASEGT. The CDR3 is 15 residues long. In nucleotides, the CDR3 is TGTGCCAGCAGTGAGGGCAGGGGGCTTGGCTATGGCTACATCTTC. Its translation: CASSEGRGLGYGYIF.

In the case of this clonotype: A junction end diverges from the germline sequence, so it may reflect a read error. J is TRBJ2-3 and V is TRBV10-3, with no clear D. Germline CDR1 reads ENHRY; CDR2 reads SYGVKD. The CDR3 spans 14 residues. The CDR3 spells CVIREPKMADTQYF. The CDR3 nucleotides read TGTGTCATCAGAGAGCCCAAGATGGCAGATACGCAGTATTTT.

Worth noting for this clonotype: Relative to the germline gene, one junction end is altered; a read error may explain this. The J gene is TRBJ2-2, the V gene TRBV29-1, with 10 nucleotides matching TRBD1. The CDR3 is made up of 15 amino acids. Germline values: CDR1 SQVTM, CDR2 ANQGSEA. The CDR3 is CSVIGQGDHTGELFF. In nucleotides, the CDR3 is TGCAGCGTTATAGGACAGGGGGATCACACCGGTGAGCTGTTTTTT.

The J gene is TRBJ1-6, the V gene TRBV6-6; TRBD1 might be the D (5 bases). The V end was cut by 7 bases, the J end by 7 bases, with 17 bases between. The CDR3 loop spans 15 amino acids. Per the germline V gene, CDR1 is MNHNY and CDR2 is SVGAGI (reference sequence). The CDR3 bases are TGTGCCAGCACTCTGGGAACACGGGGGAATTCACCCCTCCACTTT. Translating gives CASTLGTRGNSPLHF.

This clonotype was observed a few times. The chain employs TRBV6-1 and TRBJ1-1; 8 nucleotides line up with TRBD1. CDR3 length: 14 residues. V gave up 7 bases and J gave up 0 bases; unmatched junction bases: 4. The V gene's germline CDR1 is MNHNS and CDR2 SASEGT. The CDR3 DNA reads TGTGCCAGCACCCCACAGGGGGTGAACACTGAAGCTTTCTTT. Translating it yields CASTPQGVNTEAFF.

In this sample, this clonotype turned up a few times. This chain joins TRBV28 and TRBJ2-3, with D perhaps TRBD1 or TRBD2 (5 bases each). The CDR3 has 12 residues. V lost 10 bases to trimming and J lost 2 bases, with 10 bases between them. The germline gives CDR1 MDHEN, CDR2 SYDVKM. CDR3: CAMGDSTDTQYF. CDR3 nucleotides: TGTGCCATGGGGGATTCCACAGATACGCAGTATTTT.

This clonotype was counted ten times or more. The chain uses TRBV12-3 or TRBV12-4 and TRBJ2-5; 9 bases agree with TRBD1. The trim removed 0 bases at V and 2 bases at J, leaving 1 base unmatched. The CDR3 sequence is 15 residues long. In nucleotides, the CDR3 is TGTGCCAGCAGTTTAGCGGGGACAGGGCAAGAGACCCAGTACTTC. Its translation: CASSLAGTGQETQYF.

Remarks on this clonotype: This clone may be a read error of a much larger clone one base away. V is TRBV4-1 and J is TRBJ1-1; TRBD1 might be the D (6 bases). This CDR3 is built from 15 residues. Deletions cut 2 bases from V and 7 bases from J, with 17 bases between. Germline assignment: CDR1 MGHRA and CDR2 YSYEKL. CDR3 region: CASSQPCTGQGEAFF. The CDR3 nucleotides read TGCGCCAGCAGCCAACCTTGTACAGGGCAGGGTGAAGCTTTCTTT.

For this clonotype: A read error may produce the germline difference seen at one junction end. The chain joins TRBV11-3 to TRBJ1-5, with D uncertain. The germline gives CDR1 SGHNT, CDR2 YENEEA. The CDR3 sequence is 14 residues long. CDR3 protein: CASSLSTGDQPQHF. The CDR3 DNA is TGTGCCAGCAGCCTCTCGACGGGCGATCAGCCCCAGCATTTC.